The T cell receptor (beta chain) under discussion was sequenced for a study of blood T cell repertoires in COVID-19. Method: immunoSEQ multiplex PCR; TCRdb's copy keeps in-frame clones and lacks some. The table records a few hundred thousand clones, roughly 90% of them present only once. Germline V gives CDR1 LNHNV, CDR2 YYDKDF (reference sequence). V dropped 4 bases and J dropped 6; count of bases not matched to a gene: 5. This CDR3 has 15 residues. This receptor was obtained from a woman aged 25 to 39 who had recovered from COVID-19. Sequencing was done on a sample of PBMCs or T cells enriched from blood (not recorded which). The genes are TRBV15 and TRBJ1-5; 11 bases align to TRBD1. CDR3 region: CATSTRTGGGQPQHF. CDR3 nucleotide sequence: TGTGCCACCAGCACACGGACAGGGGGCGGTCAGCCCCAGCATTTT.